The source of this T cell receptor beta chain is a study of blood T cell repertoires in COVID-19 (dated by TCRdb to the early 2020s). Describing the broader study: Samples covering the acute and convalescent phases of COVID-19 were provided by collaborators in the United States, Italy and Spain. The prospective study material was composed of cDNA or gDNA derived from T cells, B-cell-depleted T cells, or PBMCs. Deeply sampled blood TCRbeta repertoires from subjects exposed to, actively infected with, or recovered from COVID-19 were included in the dataset. A freely available public database, intended as a resource for researchers studying the immune response to SARS-CoV-2, is where the repertoires were released. Samples came from the ongoing ImmuneRACE study (first 160 participants) plus 1,254 subjects from 6 global collaborators. A de-identified subject ID, COVID-19 status, age in years and sex were almost always included in the sample metadata. HLA class I and class II types, where available, came from metadata supplied by the sample provider rather than from assay-based typing. Overall results and qualifications from the work: The amount of clinical and demographic metadata varied by source and participant and was provided uncurated.

Taken from the germline V gene, the CDR1 and CDR2 loops are SNHLY and FYNNEI. From its cysteine to its phenylalanine, the CDR3 spans 15 amino acids. Only the CDR3 part of the read is kept: 45 bases, read in frame from the first base. Trimming accounts for 7 bases at V and 13 bases at J, while the number of junction bases matched to no gene is 14. About this clone: It has no known antigen specificity. Per-base qualities were not stored, and no clone one base away is much larger.

At one collaborating source in Seattle, patients were enrolled during active infection and were followed longitudinally through the course of disease. Each collaborating institution followed its own protocols to collect whole blood in K2EDTA tubes. Collaborator samples were shipped for TCRbeta analysis as frozen whole blood, isolated PBMCs, or DNA extracted from either sample type. TCRbeta CDR3 regions were amplified from genomic DNA using the immunoSEQ Assay, a bias-controlled multiplex PCR. On the authors' methods: Nucleated cell counts per sample were estimated from amplification of reference gene primers within the assay. Sequence reads were collapsed and filtered to measure the absolute abundance of every unique TCRbeta CDR3 rearrangement. For each sample, productive Simpson clonality was calculated by taking the square root of Simpson's diversity index across productive rearrangements. The table comes from immuneACCESS by way of TCRdb, which keeps in-frame sequences with V and J called. Part of the clones is missing from these tables; in studies checked, under half for an unresolved V gene and the rest for unknown reasons. V and J calls and clone size come straight from that table; D and trimming were deduced from the DNA. The sample profile shows 190,000 or so clones; 70% to 90% of them were found once. Around 0.93% of the sample goes to the ten largest clones.

The TCR was taken from a man in his 60s with COVID-19, enrolled during active disease. The material sequenced was peripheral blood. The chain was built from TRBV2 and TRBJ1-6, with TRBD1 matching 9 junction bases. CDR3 sequence: CASTVGGTGRFPLHF. The sequenced DNA: TGTGCCAGCACCGTTGGTGGGACAGGGCGATTTCCCCTCCACTTT.